These T cell receptor beta chains were read from a single sample in a study of PD-1 blockade in classical Hodgkin lymphoma. The data were produced by immunoSEQ multiplex PCR, yet TCRdb's version contains in-frame clones alone and is incomplete. Among 27,000 or so clones, around 72% were seen once, and the ten largest hold approximately 3.6%. Sequencing used peripheral blood mononuclear cells (PBMCs), obtained before the fourth cycle of nivolumab. These receptors were collected from a human donor with classical Hodgkin lymphoma. The CDR3 runs from the conserved cysteine through the conserved F or W. The D gene is left open where the match is weak. Clone size is not always given. Where it is, it says once, few, many or a class for expanded clones.

TRBV28	-	-	15	TRBJ1-2	CASRVWGLRESGYTF	TGTGCCAGCAGGGTGTGGGGTCTGAGGGAGAGTGGCTACACCTTC
TRBV2	TRBD2	-	16	TRBJ2-4	CASSEDMGGAKNIQYF	TGTGCCAGCAGTGAAGACATGGGGGGGGCCAAAAACATTCAGTACTTC
TRBV6-5	-	-	12	TRBJ2-7	CASRSRFHEQYF	TGTGCCAGCAGGTCCAGGTTCCACGAGCAGTACTTC
TRBV4-2	-	-	13	TRBJ1-1	CASSQAGRAEAFF	TGTGCCAGCAGCCAAGCGGGTCGGGCTGAAGCTTTCTTT
TRBV23-1	-	-	18	TRBJ2-3	CASSQPIAILTGKDTQYF	TGCGCCAGCAGTCAACCAATCGCCATTCTTACAGGGAAGGATACGCAGTATTTT
TRBV15	TRBD2	-	14	TRBJ2-5	CATSWGRGGETQYF	TGTGCCACCAGCTGGGGGCGGGGGGGAGAGACCCAGTACTTC
TRBV5-4	TRBD2	once	16	TRBJ2-5	CASSSGSGGAGETQYF	TGTGCCAGCAGTTCTGGCAGCGGGGGGGCCGGGGAGACCCAGTACTTC
TRBV9	TRBD2	few	20	TRBJ2-1	CASSESGLAEVQTSYNEQFF	TGTGCCAGCAGCGAGTCCGGACTAGCGGAGGTTCAAACCTCCTACAATGAGCAGTTCTTC
TRBV9	-	-	15	TRBJ1-1	CASSVVQGMNTEAFF	TGTGCCAGCAGCGTTGTACAGGGAATGAACACTGAAGCTTTCTTT
TRBV2	-	-	13	TRBJ1-4	CASRTGLNEKLFF	TGTGCCAGCAGGACGGGGTTAAATGAAAAACTGTTTTTT
TRBV11-1	TRBD2	-	15	TRBJ2-7	CASSQSGTSSYEQYF	TGTGCCAGCAGCCAGTCCGGGACTAGTTCCTACGAGCAGTACTTC
TRBV18	-	-	13	TRBJ2-3	CASSPGATDTQYF	TGTGCCAGCTCACCAGGGGCAACGGATACGCAGTATTTT
TRBV2	TRBD2	once	14	TRBJ2-5	CASTGTGGQETQYF	TGTGCCAGCACCGGGACGGGGGGGCAAGAGACCCAGTACTTC
TRBV6-1	-	once	15	TRBJ1-2	CASSESAGVGYGYTF	TGTGCCAGCAGTGAAAGTGCAGGGGTTGGGTATGGCTACACCTTC
TRBV7-2	-	-	14	TRBJ2-3	CASSEGSRTDTQYF	TGTGCCAGCAGTGAGGGGAGCCGCACAGATACGCAGTATTTT
TRBV28	-	-	15	TRBJ2-5	CASSSGSGGQETQYF	TGTGCCAGCAGTTCGGGGAGTGGAGGGCAAGAGACCCAGTACTTC
TRBV5-1	TRBD2	-	18	TRBJ2-6	CASSLVGGGKTGANVLTF	TGCGCCAGCAGCTTGGTGGGGGGAGGGAAAACTGGGGCCAACGTCCTGACTTTC
TRBV6-5	-	-	14	TRBJ1-3	CASSQRHSGNTIYF	TGTGCCAGCAGTCAGAGACACTCTGGAAACACCATATATTTT
TRBV27	-	-	15	TRBJ1-1	CASSSSPGGGTEAFF	TGTGCCAGCAGTTCCTCTCCGGGGGGGGGCACTGAAGCTTTCTTT
TRBV6-5	-	-	12	TRBJ2-3	CASSTSVETQYF	TGTGCCAGCAGTACGTCCGTGGAGACGCAGTATTTT
TRBV7-9	-	few	15	TRBJ1-6	CASSWGAGEGSPLHF	TGTGCCAGCAGCTGGGGGGCAGGGGAAGGATCACCCCTCCACTTT
TRBV28	-	few	15	TRBJ1-5	CASTRTVLINQPQHF	TGTGCCAGCACCCGGACGGTCTTGATCAATCAGCCCCAGCATTTT
TRBV28	-	-	14	TRBJ2-2	CASSLFSNTGELFF	TGTGCCAGCAGTTTATTCTCGAACACCGGGGAGCTGTTTTTT
TRBV7-9	-	few	16	TRBJ2-1	CASSQGGRRRHNEQFF	TGTGCCAGCAGCCAAGGGGGAAGGCGCCGACACAATGAGCAGTTCTTC
TRBV5-8	-	few	17	TRBJ2-6	CASSLYLSFSGANVLTF	TGTGCCAGCAGCTTGTACCTCAGCTTCTCTGGGGCCAACGTCCTGACTTTC
TRBV4-2	-	few	13	TRBJ2-1	CASSQDVVGEQFF	TGTGCCAGCAGCCAAGATGTGGTGGGTGAGCAGTTCTTC
TRBV13	TRBD1	-	16	TRBJ2-7	CASSTTLGTEDYEQYF	TGTGCCAGCAGCACAACCTTGGGGACAGAGGACTACGAGCAGTACTTC
TRBV9	-	once	16	TRBJ1-1	CASSLRGGQMNTEAFF	TGTGCCAGCAGCCTCCGCGGCGGACAGATGAACACTGAAGCTTTCTTT
TRBV5-1	TRBD2	-	16	TRBJ2-7	CASSLGVTSGAYEQYF	TGCGCCAGCAGCTTGGGGGTGACTAGCGGGGCATACGAGCAGTACTTC
TRBV11-2	-	-	13	TRBJ2-2	CASSLENTGELFF	TGTGCCAGCAGCTTAGAGAACACCGGGGAGCTGTTTTTT
TRBV18	-	-	16	TRBJ1-4	CASSPLGGTTNEKLFF	TGTGCCAGCTCACCCTTGGGGGGCACAACTAATGAAAAACTGTTTTTT
TRBV13	TRBD1	-	17	TRBJ2-6	CASSTRTGGIGANVLTF	TGTGCCAGCAGCACCCGGACAGGGGGAATTGGGGCCAACGTCCTGACTTTC
TRBV2	TRBD2	-	12	TRBJ2-7	CASKRESGVQYF	TGTGCCAGCAAGCGGGAGAGCGGGGTGCAGTACTTC
TRBV5-1	TRBD1	once	13	TRBJ1-1	CASRGQSNTEAFF	TGCGCCAGTAGGGGACAGTCGAACACTGAAGCTTTCTTT
TRBV5-1	-	-	17	TRBJ1-3	CASSLEAPHSSGNTIYF	TGCGCCAGCAGCTTGGAGGCCCCGCACAGCTCTGGAAACACCATATATTTT
TRBV28	TRBD1	few	17	TRBJ2-2	CASSPAGHRGRTGELFF	TGTGCCAGCAGTCCAGCCGGGCACAGGGGGCGAACCGGGGAGCTGTTTTTT
TRBV7-3	TRBD1	-	14	TRBJ2-1	CASSPGQGYAEQFF	TGTGCCAGCAGCCCCGGACAGGGGTATGCTGAGCAGTTCTTC
TRBV27	-	-	17	TRBJ2-3	CASSLYGSGLSADTQYF	TGTGCCAGCAGTTTATACGGGTCTGGGTTATCAGCAGATACGCAGTATTTT
TRBV5-1	-	once	14	TRBJ2-5	CASSFIGVGETQYF	TGCGCCAGCAGCTTCATCGGGGTGGGTGAGACCCAGTACTTC
TRBV6-5	TRBD2	-	14	TRBJ2-5	CASSYLAGPETQYF	TGTGCCAGCAGTTACCTAGCGGGGCCAGAGACCCAGTACTTC
TRBV25-1	-	-	16	TRBJ2-2	CASSAGGGAETGELFF	TGTGCCAGTAGCGCCGGTGGTGGGGCCGAAACCGGGGAGCTGTTTTTT
TRBV4-2	TRBD1	-	16	TRBJ1-2	CASSQDMAGGLGGYTF	TGTGCCAGCAGCCAAGATATGGCAGGGGGATTGGGGGGCTACACCTTC
TRBV10-2	-	few	12	TRBJ2-7	CASSAGSYEQYF	TGCGCCAGCAGTGCGGGAAGTTACGAGCAGTACTTC
TRBV5-4	TRBD2	-	13	TRBJ2-5	CASRSMGAGGQYF	TGTGCCAGTCGGTCAATGGGGGCGGGGGGCCAGTACTTC
TRBV30	TRBD2	-	14	TRBJ2-2	CAWRAAAGAGELFF	TGTGCCTGGAGGGCGGCAGCGGGAGCCGGGGAGCTGTTTTTT